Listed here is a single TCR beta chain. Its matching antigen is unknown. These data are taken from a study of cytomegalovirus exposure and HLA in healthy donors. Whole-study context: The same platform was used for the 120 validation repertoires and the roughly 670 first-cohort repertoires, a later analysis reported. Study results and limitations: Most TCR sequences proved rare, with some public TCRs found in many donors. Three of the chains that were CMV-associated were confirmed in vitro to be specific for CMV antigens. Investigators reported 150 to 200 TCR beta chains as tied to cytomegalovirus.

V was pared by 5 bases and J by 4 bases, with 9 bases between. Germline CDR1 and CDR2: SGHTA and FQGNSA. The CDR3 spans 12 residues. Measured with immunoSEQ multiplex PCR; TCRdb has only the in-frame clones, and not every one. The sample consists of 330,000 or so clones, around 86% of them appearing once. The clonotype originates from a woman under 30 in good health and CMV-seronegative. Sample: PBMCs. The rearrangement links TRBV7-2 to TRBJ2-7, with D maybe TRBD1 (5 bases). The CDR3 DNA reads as TGTGCCAGCAGCCCTAAGGGGTACGAGCAGTACTTC. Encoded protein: CASSPKGYEQYF.